This T cell receptor beta chain was found in a study of OX40 agonist ivuxolimab in advanced cancers. Libraries were prepared by immunoSEQ multiplex PCR; TCRdb keeps only in-frame clonotypes and omits some of them. The sample carries some 54,000 clones, around 85% recorded once. Trimming stripped 0 bases from V and 0 bases from J, with 15 bases between. Germline V gene sequence: CDR1 SNHLY, CDR2 FYNNEI. The CDR3 is 18 amino acids. The sequence was obtained from an adult with an advanced solid tumor such as melanoma, head and neck, liver or kidney cancer. V and J are TRBV2 and TRBJ1-5; D call uncertain. The specimen was CD4+ or CD8+ T cells sorted from blood, collected in a trial of the OX40 agonist ivuxolimab. CDR3 sequence: CASSEALQSIYSNQPQHF. In DNA form, the CDR3 reads TGTGCCAGCAGTGAAGCGCTTCAATCCATATATAGCAATCAGCCCCAGCATTTT.